Listed here is a single TCR beta chain. This sample stems from a study of shared clonotypes between healthy human individuals. Background on the study: Three plates each covered CD4 naive and memory; CD8 naive two, CD8 memory one.

Deletions cut 8 bases from V and 0 bases from J, with 14 bases between. The CDR3 spans 15 residues. Germline assignment: CDR1 MDHEN and CDR2 SYDVKM. A CD45RA+ naive subset and a CD45RA-negative memory subset were split from CD4+ cells. Method: immunoSEQ multiplex PCR; TCRdb's copy keeps in-frame clones and lacks some. Among some 500,000 clones, more than 95% were seen once, and the ten largest hold approximately 0.06%. Sequenced input: naive CD4+ T cells sorted from blood. Subset reported: CD45RA+ positively selected. The clonotype originates from a woman in her thirties in good health. This sequence joins TRBV28 and TRBJ2-1, with D possibly TRBD2 on 7 matching bases. DNA of the CDR3: TGTGCCAGCCGGGGGGCGGGGAGCTCCTACAATGAGCAGTTCTTC. Translation: CASRGAGSSYNEQFF. The full variable domain, its missing parts supplied by reference TRBV28 and TRBJ2-1, is DVKVTQSSRYLVKRTGEKVFLECVQDMDHENMFWYRQDPGLGLRLIYFSYDVKMKEKGDIPEGYSVSREKKERFSLILESASTNQTSMYLCASRGAGSSYNEQFFGPGTRLTVL.